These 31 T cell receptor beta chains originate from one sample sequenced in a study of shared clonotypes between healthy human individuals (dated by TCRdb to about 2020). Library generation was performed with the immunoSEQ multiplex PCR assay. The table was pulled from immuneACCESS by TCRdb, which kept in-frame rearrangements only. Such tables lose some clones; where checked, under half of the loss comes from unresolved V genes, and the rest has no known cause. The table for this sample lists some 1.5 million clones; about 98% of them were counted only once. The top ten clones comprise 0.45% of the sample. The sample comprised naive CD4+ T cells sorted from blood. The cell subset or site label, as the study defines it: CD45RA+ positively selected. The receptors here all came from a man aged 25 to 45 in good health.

The CDR3 bases are TGCGCCAGCAGCTCCGGACAGTCGGTTAGCACAGATACGCAGTATTTT. Protein product: CASSSGQSVSTDTQYF. This rearrangement joins TRBV5-1 to TRBJ2-3, with D possibly matching TRBD1 (6 bases). Germline values: CDR1 SGHRS, CDR2 YFSETQ. Trimming stripped 3 bases from V and 0 bases from J, with 14 bases between. CDR3 length equals 16 residues.

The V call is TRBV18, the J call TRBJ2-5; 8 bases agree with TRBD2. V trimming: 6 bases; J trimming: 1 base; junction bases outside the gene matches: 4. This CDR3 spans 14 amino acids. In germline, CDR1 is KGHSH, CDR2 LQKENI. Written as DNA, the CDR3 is TGTGCCAGCTCGGCCGGGACTAGCCAAGAGACCCAGTACTTC. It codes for CASSAGTSQETQYF.

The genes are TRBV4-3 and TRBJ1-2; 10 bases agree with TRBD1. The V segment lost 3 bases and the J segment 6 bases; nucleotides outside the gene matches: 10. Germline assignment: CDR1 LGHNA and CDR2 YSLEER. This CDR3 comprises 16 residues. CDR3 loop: CASSHQRQGAHDGYTF. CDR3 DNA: TGCGCCAGCAGCCATCAAAGACAGGGGGCTCATGATGGCTACACCTTC.

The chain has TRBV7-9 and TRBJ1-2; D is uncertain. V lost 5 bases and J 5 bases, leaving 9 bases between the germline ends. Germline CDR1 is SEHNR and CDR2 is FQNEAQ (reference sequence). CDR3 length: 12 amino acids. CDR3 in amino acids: CASSQAAYGYTF. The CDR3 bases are TGTGCCAGCAGCCAGGCAGCGTATGGCTACACCTTC.

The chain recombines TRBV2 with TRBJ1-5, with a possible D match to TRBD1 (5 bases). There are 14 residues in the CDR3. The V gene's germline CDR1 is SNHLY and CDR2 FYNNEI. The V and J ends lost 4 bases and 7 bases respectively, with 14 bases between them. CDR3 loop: CASSVGRGGQPQHF. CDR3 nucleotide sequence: TGTGCCAGCAGTGTGGGAAGGGGCGGACAGCCCCAGCATTTT.

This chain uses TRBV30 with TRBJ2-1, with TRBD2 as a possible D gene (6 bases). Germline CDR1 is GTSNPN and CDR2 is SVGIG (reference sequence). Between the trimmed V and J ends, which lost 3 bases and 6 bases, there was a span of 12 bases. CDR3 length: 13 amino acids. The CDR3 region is CAWSPSGVNEQFF. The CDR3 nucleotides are TGTGCCTGGAGCCCATCGGGGGTCAATGAGCAGTTCTTC.

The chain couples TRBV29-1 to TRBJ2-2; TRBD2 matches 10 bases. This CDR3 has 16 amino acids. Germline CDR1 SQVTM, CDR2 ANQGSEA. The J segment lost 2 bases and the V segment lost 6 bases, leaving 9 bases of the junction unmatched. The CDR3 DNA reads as TGCAGCGTGCTATTACTAGCGGGATTTAACACCGGGGAGCTGTTTTTT. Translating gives CSVLLLAGFNTGELFF.

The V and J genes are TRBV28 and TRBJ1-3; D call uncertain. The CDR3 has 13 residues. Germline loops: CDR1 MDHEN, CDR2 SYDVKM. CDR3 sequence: CASVGLAGNTIYF. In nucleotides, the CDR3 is TGTGCTTCGGTTGGGCTGGCTGGAAACACCATATATTTT.

CDR3 loop: CASSLGHYEQYF. CDR3 DNA sequence: TGTGCCAGCAGCTTAGGTCACTACGAGCAGTACTTC. V usage is TRBV5-5 and J usage is TRBJ2-7; D gene ambiguous. The CDR3 sequence is 12 residues long. V gave up 2 bases and J gave up 3 bases, with 6 bases separating them. Germline CDR1 and CDR2: SGHKS and YYEKEE (reference sequence).

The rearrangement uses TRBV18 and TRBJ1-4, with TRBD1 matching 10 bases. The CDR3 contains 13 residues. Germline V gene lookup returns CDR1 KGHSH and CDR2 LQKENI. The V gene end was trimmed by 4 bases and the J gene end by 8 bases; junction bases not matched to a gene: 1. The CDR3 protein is CASSRDRGEKLFF. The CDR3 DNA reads TGTGCCAGCTCACGGGACAGGGGAGAAAAACTGTTTTTT.

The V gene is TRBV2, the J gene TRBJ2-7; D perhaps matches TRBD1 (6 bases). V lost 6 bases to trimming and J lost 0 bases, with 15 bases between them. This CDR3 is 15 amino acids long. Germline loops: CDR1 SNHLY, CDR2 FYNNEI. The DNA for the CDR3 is TGTGCCAGCAGCCGTCGGACAGTCCACTCCTACGAGCAGTACTTC. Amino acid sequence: CASSRRTVHSYEQYF.

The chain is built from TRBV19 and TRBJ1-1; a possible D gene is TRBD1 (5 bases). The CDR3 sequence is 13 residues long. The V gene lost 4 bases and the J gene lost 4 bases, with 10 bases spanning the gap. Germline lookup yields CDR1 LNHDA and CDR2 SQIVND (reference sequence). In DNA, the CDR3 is TGTGCCAGTAGTACCGTGGGGGGCACTGAAGCTTTCTTT. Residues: CASSTVGGTEAFF.

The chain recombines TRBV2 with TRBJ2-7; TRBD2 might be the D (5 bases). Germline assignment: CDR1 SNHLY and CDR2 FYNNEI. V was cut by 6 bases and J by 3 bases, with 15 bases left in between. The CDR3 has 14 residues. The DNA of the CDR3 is TGTGCCAGCAGAGTGCGGGCCACCCTCTACGAGCAGTACTTC. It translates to CASRVRATLYEQYF.

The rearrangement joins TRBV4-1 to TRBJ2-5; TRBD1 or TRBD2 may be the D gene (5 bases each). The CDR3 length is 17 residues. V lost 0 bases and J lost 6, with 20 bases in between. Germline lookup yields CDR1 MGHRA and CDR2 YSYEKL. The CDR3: CASSQDLNLSEGKTQYF. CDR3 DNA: TGCGCCAGCAGCCAAGACCTTAATCTAAGTGAGGGGAAGACCCAGTACTTC.

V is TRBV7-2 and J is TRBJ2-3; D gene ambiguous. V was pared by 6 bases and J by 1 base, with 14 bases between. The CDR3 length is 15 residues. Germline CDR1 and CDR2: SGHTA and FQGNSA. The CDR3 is CASSLDGARTDTQYF. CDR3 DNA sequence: TGTGCCAGCAGTCTGGACGGAGCCCGCACAGATACGCAGTATTTT.

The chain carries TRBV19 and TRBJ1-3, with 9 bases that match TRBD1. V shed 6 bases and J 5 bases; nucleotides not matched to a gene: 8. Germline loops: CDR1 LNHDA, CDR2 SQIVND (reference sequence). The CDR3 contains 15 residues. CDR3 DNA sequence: TGTGCCAGTAGCGATCCGGGACAGGGTAGAAACACCATATATTTT. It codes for CASSDPGQGRNTIYF.

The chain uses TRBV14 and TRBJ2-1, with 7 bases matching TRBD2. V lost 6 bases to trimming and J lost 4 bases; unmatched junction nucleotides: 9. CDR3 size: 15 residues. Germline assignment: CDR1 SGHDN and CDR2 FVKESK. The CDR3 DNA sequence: TGTGCCAGCAGTTTTCCGGGACTATCGTACAATGAGCAGTTCTTC. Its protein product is CASSFPGLSYNEQFF.

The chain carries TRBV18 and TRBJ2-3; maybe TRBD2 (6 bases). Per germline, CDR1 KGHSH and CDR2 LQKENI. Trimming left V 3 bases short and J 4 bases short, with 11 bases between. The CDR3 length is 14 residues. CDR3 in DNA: TGTGCCAGCTCACCTAGTTGGGAGGCAGATACGCAGTATTTT. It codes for CASSPSWEADTQYF.

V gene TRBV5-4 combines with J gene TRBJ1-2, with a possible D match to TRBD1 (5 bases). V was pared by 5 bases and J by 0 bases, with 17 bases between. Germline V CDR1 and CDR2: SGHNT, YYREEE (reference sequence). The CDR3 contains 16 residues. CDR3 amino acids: CASRNSGTIPNYGYTF. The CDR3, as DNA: TGTGCCAGCAGAAATAGCGGGACGATTCCTAACTATGGCTACACCTTC. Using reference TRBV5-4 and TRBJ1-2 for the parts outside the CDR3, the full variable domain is ETGVTQSPTHLIKTRGQQVTLRCSSQSGHNTVSWYQQALGQGPQFIFQYYREEENGRGNFPPRFSGLQFPNYSSELNVNALELDDSALYLCASRNSGTIPNYGYTFGSGTRLTVV.

The CDR3 here is CASRPLGHNEQFF. The CDR3, as DNA: TGTGCCAGCAGGCCCCTAGGACACAATGAGCAGTTCTTC. This chain connects TRBV2 to TRBJ2-1; D uncertain. This CDR3 has 13 residues. V lost 6 bases and J 5 bases, leaving 11 bases between the germline ends. Germline values: CDR1 SNHLY, CDR2 FYNNEI.

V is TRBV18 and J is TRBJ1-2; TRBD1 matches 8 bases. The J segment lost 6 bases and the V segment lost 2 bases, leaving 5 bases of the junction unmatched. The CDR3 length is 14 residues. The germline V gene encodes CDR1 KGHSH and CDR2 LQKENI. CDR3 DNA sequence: TGTGCCAGCTCACCATCGGACAGGGCCCATGGCTACACCTTC. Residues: CASSPSDRAHGYTF. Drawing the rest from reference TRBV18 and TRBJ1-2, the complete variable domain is NAGVMQNPRHLVRRRGQEARLRCSPMKGHSHVYWYRQLPEEGLKFMVYLQKENIIDESGMPKERFSAEFPKEGPSILRIQQVVRGDSAAYFCASSPSDRAHGYTFGSGTRLTVV.

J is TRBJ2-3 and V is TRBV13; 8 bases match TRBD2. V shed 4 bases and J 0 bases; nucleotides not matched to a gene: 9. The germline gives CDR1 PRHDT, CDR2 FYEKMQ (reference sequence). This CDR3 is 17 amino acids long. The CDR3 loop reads CASSSRLAGPSTDTQYF. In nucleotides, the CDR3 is TGTGCCAGCAGCTCCCGTCTAGCGGGTCCTAGCACAGATACGCAGTATTTT.

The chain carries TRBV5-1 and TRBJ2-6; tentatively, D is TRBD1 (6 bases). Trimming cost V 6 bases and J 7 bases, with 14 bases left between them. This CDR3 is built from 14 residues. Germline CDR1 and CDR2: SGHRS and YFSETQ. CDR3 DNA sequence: TGCGCCAGCAACTTAAGGGACAAAGCCAACGTCCTGACTTTC. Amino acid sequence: CASNLRDKANVLTF.

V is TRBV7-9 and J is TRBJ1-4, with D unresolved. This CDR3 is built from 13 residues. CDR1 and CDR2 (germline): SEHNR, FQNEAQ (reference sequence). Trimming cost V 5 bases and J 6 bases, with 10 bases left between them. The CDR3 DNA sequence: TGTGCCAGCAGCCCGGGAACCCATGAAAAACTGTTTTTT. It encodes CASSPGTHEKLFF.

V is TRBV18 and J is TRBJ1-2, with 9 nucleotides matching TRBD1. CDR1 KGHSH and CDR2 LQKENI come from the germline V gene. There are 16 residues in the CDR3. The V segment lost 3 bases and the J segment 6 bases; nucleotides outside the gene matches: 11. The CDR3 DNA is TGTGCCAGCTCACCGCGGCCGGGACAGGGTTACGATGGCTACACCTTC. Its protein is CASSPRPGQGYDGYTF.

CDR3 residues: CASSPRTSGITDTQYF. As DNA, the CDR3 is TGCGCCAGCAGCCCGAGGACTAGCGGGATCACAGATACGCAGTATTTT. The chain is built from TRBV10-1 and TRBJ2-3; 12 bases map to TRBD2. CDR1 is WNHNN, CDR2 SYGVQD, per germline (reference sequence). V lost 6 bases, J lost 2 bases, and 6 bases stayed unmatched. The CDR3 consists of 16 residues.

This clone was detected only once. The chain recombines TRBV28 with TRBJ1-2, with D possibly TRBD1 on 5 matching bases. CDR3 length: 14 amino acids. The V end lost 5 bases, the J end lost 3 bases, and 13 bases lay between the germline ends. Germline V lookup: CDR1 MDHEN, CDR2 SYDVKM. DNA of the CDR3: TGTGCCAGCAGTCAGGGAAGCGGGTACTATGGCTACACCTTC. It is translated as CASSQGSGYYGYTF.

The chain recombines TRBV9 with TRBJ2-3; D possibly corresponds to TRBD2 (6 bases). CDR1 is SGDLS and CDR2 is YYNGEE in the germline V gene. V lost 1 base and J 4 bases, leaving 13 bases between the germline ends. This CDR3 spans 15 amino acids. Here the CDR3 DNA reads TGTGCCAGCAGCGTAAGGAGCGGGTTCGCAGATACGCAGTATTTT. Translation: CASSVRSGFADTQYF.

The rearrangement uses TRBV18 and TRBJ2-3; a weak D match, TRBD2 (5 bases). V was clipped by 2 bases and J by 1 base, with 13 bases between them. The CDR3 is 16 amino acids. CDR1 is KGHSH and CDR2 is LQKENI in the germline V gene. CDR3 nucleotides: TGTGCCAGCTCACCATTCATGAGCGGCCGCACAGATACGCAGTATTTT. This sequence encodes CASSPFMSGRTDTQYF.

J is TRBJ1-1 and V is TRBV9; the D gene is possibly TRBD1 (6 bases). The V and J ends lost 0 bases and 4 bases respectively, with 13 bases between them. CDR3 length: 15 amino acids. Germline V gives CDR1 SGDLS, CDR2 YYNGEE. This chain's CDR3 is CASSVVSGVFTEAFF. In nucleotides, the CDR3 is TGTGCCAGCAGCGTAGTGTCAGGGGTGTTCACTGAAGCTTTCTTT.

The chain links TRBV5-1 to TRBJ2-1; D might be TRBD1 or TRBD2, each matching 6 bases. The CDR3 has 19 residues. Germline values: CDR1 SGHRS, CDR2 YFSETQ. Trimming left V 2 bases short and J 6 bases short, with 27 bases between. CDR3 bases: TGCGCCAGCAGCTTAAGGCCCCTCGAGGGGGGTCTAGGGAGCAATGAGCAGTTCTTC. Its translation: CASSLRPLEGGLGSNEQFF.